Each of the 25 T cell receptor beta chains below was sequenced from the same sample in a study of CD8 T cells in ankylosing spondylitis. Regarding the study as a whole: Seemingly distinctive of ankylosing spondylitis blood was a TCR beta motif formed by eight highly homologous variants.

From the 5' RACE reads, TCRdb called clonotypes with MiXCR, one entry per CDR3 protein. In the table there are more than 300,000 distinct CDR3 sequences, 6.5% to 10% of which are singletons. No antigen has been assigned to these receptors. The sample consisted of blood, either unsorted or a sorted T cell fraction (not recorded which). These receptors were obtained from a male donor with ankylosing spondylitis.

This clonotype has more than one count but fewer than ten. The chain joins TRBV28 to TRBJ1-2; D is perhaps TRBD1 (5 bases). Germline V gives CDR1 MDHEN, CDR2 SYDVKM. This CDR3 is 16 amino acids long. V gave up 2 bases and J gave up 4 bases, with 17 bases separating them. In DNA, the CDR3 is TGTGCCAGCAGTTTACCGGGAGGGGCAGGACCCTATGGCTACACCTTC. Amino acids: CASSLPGGAGPYGYTF.

In its sample, this clonotype was seen a few times. A read error may produce the germline difference seen at one junction end. The chain couples TRBV20-1 to TRBJ2-1; D may be TRBD2 (6 bases). This CDR3 is built from 13 residues. CDR1 is DFQATT and CDR2 is SNEGSKA in the germline V gene (reference sequence). In nucleotides, the CDR3 is TGCAGTGTTAGAATACTAGCCGGGCCTGAGCAGTTCTTC. Its translation is CSVRILAGPEQFF.

This clonotype was seen a handful of times. The chain has TRBV20-1 and TRBJ2-7, with 9 bases fitting TRBD1. The length of the CDR3 is 14 residues. With V trimmed by 3 bases and J by 4 bases, 7 bases remained unmatched. Per the germline V gene, CDR1 is DFQATT and CDR2 is SNEGSKA (reference sequence). The CDR3 loop is CSARDRDREYEQYF. CDR3 nucleotides: TGCAGTGCTAGGGACCGGGACAGGGAGTACGAGCAGTACTTC.

This chain joins TRBV28 and TRBJ2-2, with D hard to call. CDR1 is MDHEN, CDR2 SYDVKM, per germline. Trimming removed 2 bases from V and 6 bases from J, with 4 bases in between. The CDR3 runs 12 residues. The CDR3 protein is CASSLRPGELFF. CDR3 bases: TGTGCCAGCAGTTTAAGACCCGGGGAGCTGTTTTTT.

This clonotype was detected only a few times. The V and J genes are TRBV20-1 and TRBJ2-3, with 8 bases matching TRBD2. Looked up from germline, CDR1 is DFQATT and CDR2 is SNEGSKA (reference sequence). With 3 bases clipped from V and 6 bases from J, the junction kept 11 bases outside the gene matches. CDR3 length: 15 residues. The CDR3 loop reads CSASGFSGTWDTQYF. Here the CDR3 DNA reads TGCAGTGCTAGTGGTTTTAGCGGGACCTGGGATACGCAGTATTTT.

This clonotype was found a few times. The chain joins TRBV10-3 to TRBJ2-7; 14 bases are a match to TRBD2. The CDR3 has 16 amino acids. Looked up from germline, CDR1 is ENHRY and CDR2 is SYGVKD. Trimming at V came to 6 bases and at J to 6 bases, leaving 10 bases not matched to a gene. The CDR3 bases are TGTGCCATCAGAGGGACTAGCGGGGGTCTAACTGGCGAGCAGTACTTC. This codes for CAIRGTSGGLTGEQYF.

This clonotype was detected many times. The chain's CDR3 is CSVVAGPYEQYF. CDR3 sequence (DNA): TGCAGCGTTGTCGCGGGTCCTTACGAGCAGTACTTC. The rearrangement uses TRBV29-1 and TRBJ2-7, with D possibly TRBD2 on 5 matching bases. Germline CDR1 reads SQVTM; CDR2 reads ANQGSEA. With 4 bases removed from V and 4 bases from J, the gap between germline ends came to 11 bases. This CDR3 is 12 amino acids long.

This clonotype was seen at least ten times. The V call is TRBV19, the J call TRBJ1-1, with TRBD1 matching 9 bases. V lost 5 bases to trimming and J lost 1 base; unmatched junction nucleotides: 8. The CDR3 totals 16 residues. The V gene's germline CDR1 is LNHDA and CDR2 SQIVND (reference sequence). The chain's CDR3 is CASSWGQGRGNTEAFF. CDR3 nucleotide sequence: TGTGCCAGTAGTTGGGGACAGGGTCGAGGGAACACTGAAGCTTTCTTT.

The chain couples TRBV10-3 to TRBJ2-7, with 8 bases matching TRBD1. This CDR3 has 13 amino acids. Germline loops: CDR1 ENHRY, CDR2 SYGVKD. V lost 6 bases and J lost 5; bases outside the gene matches: 6. The CDR3 DNA reads TGTGCCATCAGGAGACAGGGGTGGAACGAGCAGTACTTC. Translating gives CAIRRQGWNEQYF.

The table lists this clonotype with many counts. The junction departs from germline at one end; a sequencing error may be responsible. The V call is TRBV19, the J call TRBJ2-7, with 13 bases that match TRBD2. Germline CDR1 LNHDA, CDR2 SQIVND (reference sequence). CDR3 size: 14 residues. Here the CDR3 reads CASNEPGLAGSWEF. The CDR3 bases are TGTGCCAGTAACGAACCGGGACTAGCGGGATCCTGGGAGTTC.

V gene TRBV7-3 combines with J gene TRBJ2-5, with D unresolved. CDR1 and CDR2 (germline): SGHTA, FQGTGA. V was cut by 5 bases and J by 2 bases, with 12 bases left in between. The CDR3 has 14 amino acids. The CDR3 spells CASSRSGDQETQYF. The CDR3 coding sequence is TGTGCCAGCAGCCGAAGTGGGGATCAAGAGACCCAGTACTTC.

This clonotype was picked up many times. CDR3 in amino acids: CASSLGVLAAGTGELFF. The DNA of the CDR3 is TGTGCCAGCAGCTTAGGGGTCCTAGCGGCCGGGACCGGGGAGCTGTTTTTT. The chain has TRBV11-2 and TRBJ2-2, with TRBD2 identical over 7 bases. The V and J ends lost 1 base and 5 bases, in that order; junction bases with no gene match: 10. Germline assignment: CDR1 SGHAT and CDR2 FQNNGV. The CDR3 totals 17 residues.

J is TRBJ2-7 and V is TRBV27; 11 positions match TRBD2. V lost 9 bases, J lost 3 bases, and 1 base stayed unmatched. CDR3 length: 12 amino acids. Germline V gene sequence: CDR1 MNHEY, CDR2 SMNVEV (reference sequence). CDR3 nucleotide sequence: TGTGCCAGTGGGACTAGCGGCTACGAGCAGTACTTC. Protein: CASGTSGYEQYF.

This clonotype was detected many times. The chain carries TRBV3-1 and TRBJ2-1; 7 nucleotides agree with TRBD2. The CDR3 length is 15 residues. J was trimmed by 10 bases and V by 7 bases; bases with no gene match: 16. Per germline, CDR1 LGHDT and CDR2 YNNKEL (reference sequence). This CDR3 reads CASNLGLVGASEQFF. CDR3 sequence (DNA): TGTGCCAGCAACCTAGGACTAGTTGGTGCATCCGAGCAGTTCTTC.

This clonotype was seen at least ten times. The chain links TRBV24-1 to TRBJ2-1, with 12 bases matching TRBD2. Trimming cost V 2 bases and J 15 bases; bases outside gene matches: 1. Germline lookup yields CDR1 KGHDR and CDR2 SFDVKD. CDR3 length: 12 amino acids. The CDR3 region has the DNA TGTGCCACCAGTGATTCGACTAGCGGGGGGTTCTTC. Translated: CATSDSTSGGFF.

This clonotype came up many times. The chain employs TRBV12-3 or TRBV12-4 and TRBJ1-5; no reliable D call. V gave up 6 bases and J gave up 5 bases, with 8 bases separating them. The CDR3 has 12 residues. For the CDR3, the DNA is TGTGCCAGCAGCTCAGGATATCAGCCCCAGCATTTT. This codes for CASSSGYQPQHF.

This clonotype was observed a handful of times. The gene calls are TRBV20-1 and TRBJ1-2, with D uncertain. The CDR3 is 12 residues long. V lost 6 bases to trimming and J lost 1 base, with 9 bases between them. Germline V gene data show CDR1 as DFQATT and CDR2 as SNEGSKA (reference sequence). The CDR3 coding sequence is TGCAGTGCCGCCCCAAATAACTATGGCTACACCTTC. Translating it yields CSAAPNNYGYTF.

In this sample, this clonotype turned up a few times. The V call is TRBV20-1, the J call TRBJ2-7, with TRBD2 matching over 7 bases. With V trimmed by 6 bases and J by 0 bases, 8 bases remained unmatched. CDR3 size: 14 residues. Germline V gives CDR1 DFQATT, CDR2 SNEGSKA (reference sequence). CDR3 loop: CSAGKAGSSYEQYF. CDR3 bases: TGCAGTGCGGGGAAAGCGGGGAGCTCCTACGAGCAGTACTTC.

As concerns this clonotype: Being one base from a much bigger clone, this may be a read error. V is TRBV29-1 and J is TRBJ1-5; perhaps TRBD1 as D (6 bases). With 8 bases removed from V and 10 bases from J, the gap between germline ends came to 21 bases. Germline loops: CDR1 SQVTM, CDR2 ANQGSEA. There are 13 residues in the CDR3. In DNA form, the CDR3 reads TGCAGCAAGACCGAGTACCCAGGGGAACCCCAGCATTTT. As protein: CSKTEYPGEPQHF.

This clonotype occurred a few times. The chain carries TRBV6-2 or TRBV6-3 and TRBJ1-2, with 7 bases identical to TRBD1. V trimming: 6 bases; J trimming: 2 bases; junction bases outside the gene matches: 9. CDR1 MNHEY and CDR2 SVGEGT come from the germline V gene. The CDR3 is made up of 15 amino acids. DNA for the CDR3: TGTGCCAGCAGGGGAACCGCGGGACAGAACTATGGCTACACCTTC. It specifies CASRGTAGQNYGYTF.

This clonotype came up a few times. This chain joins TRBV27 and TRBJ2-5; D tentatively reads TRBD1 or TRBD2 (5 bases each). V was clipped by 6 bases and J by 4 bases, with 15 bases between them. There are 14 residues in the CDR3. Looked up from germline, CDR1 is MNHEY and CDR2 is SMNVEV (reference sequence). The CDR3 loop is CASSPNLRGETQYF. In DNA form, the CDR3 reads TGTGCCAGCAGCCCCAACTTGAGGGGAGAGACCCAGTACTTC.

The chain employs TRBV27 and TRBJ2-5; TRBD2 aligns across 7 bases. The V and J ends lost 6 bases and 5 bases, in that order; junction bases with no gene match: 6. The V gene's germline CDR1 is MNHEY and CDR2 SMNVEV (reference sequence). This CDR3 comprises 13 residues. CDR3 in DNA: TGTGCCAGCAGGTATCGCGGGAGTGAGACCCAGTACTTC. This sequence encodes CASRYRGSETQYF.

Comments on this clonotype: This could be a read error, since a much larger clone is one nucleotide away. The gene calls are TRBV20-1 and TRBJ2-1; 10 bases fit TRBD2. The CDR3 runs 15 residues. With V trimmed by 2 bases and J by 6 bases, 7 bases remained unmatched. CDR1 and CDR2 (germline): DFQATT, SNEGSKA (reference sequence). The CDR3 region has the DNA TGCAGTGCTAGATTCCCAGCGGGAGGGTTCAATGAGCAGTTCTTC. The encoded protein is CSARFPAGGFNEQFF.

This clonotype was counted many times. This chain connects TRBV24-1 to TRBJ2-3; tentatively, D is TRBD1 (5 bases). The CDR3 loop spans 14 amino acids. The V end lost 9 bases, the J end lost 2 bases, and 14 bases lay between the germline ends. Germline assignment: CDR1 KGHDR and CDR2 SFDVKD. The CDR3 here is CATDLRDPTDTQYF. The CDR3 DNA sequence: TGTGCCACCGATCTCAGGGATCCCACAGATACGCAGTATTTT.

This clonotype was recorded at least ten times. The chain recombines TRBV20-1 with TRBJ2-1; D is uncertain. Germline V gives CDR1 DFQATT, CDR2 SNEGSKA (reference sequence). V lost 2 bases and J 6 bases, leaving 5 bases between the germline ends. The CDR3 totals 11 residues. CDR3 region: CSARILNEQFF. DNA for the CDR3: TGCAGTGCTAGAATCCTCAATGAGCAGTTCTTC.